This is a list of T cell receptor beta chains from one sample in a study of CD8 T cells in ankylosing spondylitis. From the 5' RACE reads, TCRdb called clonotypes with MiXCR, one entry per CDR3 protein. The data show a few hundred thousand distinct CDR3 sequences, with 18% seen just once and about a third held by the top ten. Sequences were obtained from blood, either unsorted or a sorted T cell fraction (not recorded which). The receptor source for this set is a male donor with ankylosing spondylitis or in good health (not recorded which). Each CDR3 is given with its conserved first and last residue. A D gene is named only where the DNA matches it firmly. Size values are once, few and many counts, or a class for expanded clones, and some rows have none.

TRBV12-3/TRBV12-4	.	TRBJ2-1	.	TGTGCCAGCAGTTTAACAGGGTTGAGCAATGAGCAGTTCTTC	CASSLTGLSNEQFF
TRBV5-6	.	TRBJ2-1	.	TGTGCCAGCACCTGGAGGGCTAGCGAGAATTACAATGAGCAGTTCTTC	CASTWRASENYNEQFF
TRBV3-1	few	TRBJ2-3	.	TGTGCCAGCAGCCAAGAACAGAGCACAGATACGCAGTATTTT	CASSQEQSTDTQYF
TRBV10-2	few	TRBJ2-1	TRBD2	TGCGCCAGCAGTGAGGGGACTAGCAGATACAATGAGCAGTTCTTC	CASSEGTSRYNEQFF
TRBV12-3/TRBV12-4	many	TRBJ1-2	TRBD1	TGTGCCAGCAGTCTCGGGACAGGGGAGGGCTACACCTTC	CASSLGTGEGYTF
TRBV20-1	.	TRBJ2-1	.	TGCAGTGCCAGCCTCCAGGTCCTCCCCGACAATGAGCAGTTCTTC	CSASLQVLPDNEQFF
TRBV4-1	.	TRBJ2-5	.	TGCGCCAGCAGCCCGGGCGCAACGAACTGGGAGACCCAGTACTTC	CASSPGATNWETQYF
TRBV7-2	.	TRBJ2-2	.	TGTGCCAGCAGCTTAGTCCGAGACGGGGAGCTGTTTTTT	CASSLVRDGELFF
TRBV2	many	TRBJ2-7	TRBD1	TGTGCCGGAGGGACAGGGGTAATCTACGAGCAGTACTTC	CAGGTGVIYEQYF
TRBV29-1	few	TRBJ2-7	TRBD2	TGCAGCGGTTCCGCGGGAGGGGCCTACGAGCAGTACTTC	CSGSAGGAYEQYF